This record concerns one TCR beta chain sequence. CDR3 size: 16 residues. Deletions cut 6 bases from V and 2 bases from J, with 17 bases between. Germline V gives CDR1 SGHTA, CDR2 FQGNSA. The data are from a study of shared clonotypes between healthy human individuals. TCRdb's copy holds only in-frame clones and misses some; the assay was immunoSEQ multiplex PCR. The sample has some 2 million clones; about 95% are singletons. What was sequenced was naive CD4+ T cells sorted from blood. Regarding subset: CD45RA+ positively selected. The gene calls are TRBV7-2 and TRBJ2-1; no clear D gene. The clonotype comes from a young man in good health. The CDR3 DNA reads as TGTGCCAGCAGTGATGGGTCAGTCCTTACCTACAATGAGCAGTTCTTC. It yields the protein CASSDGSVLTYNEQFF.